The 22 T cell receptor beta chains reported below all come from one sample, sequenced in a study of cytomegalovirus exposure and HLA in healthy donors. PCR employed 60 Vbeta and 13 Jbeta primers. Sequenced by immunoSEQ multiplex PCR; TCRdb stores in-frame clones only, minus some. The profile shows over 85,000 clones, roughly four fifths of them singletons. Sequencing was performed on PBMCs. The receptors shown here come from a man aged 25-40 years in good health and CMV-seronegative.

A remark on this clone: Germline and junction disagree at one end, which may indicate a read error. This sample also contains other DNA sequences that code for the same CDR3. The chain combines TRBV7-2 with TRBJ2-7; 8 nucleotides match TRBD2. This CDR3 region has 15 residues. CDR1 and CDR2 from the germline V gene are SGHTA and FQGNSA. CDR3 amino acids: CASSLYSGEGWEQYF. The CDR3, as DNA: TGTGCCAGCAGCTTGTATAGCGGGGAAGGTTGGGAGCAATACTTC.

The chain recombines TRBV18 with TRBJ1-2; 8 nucleotides align to TRBD1. Losses at the gene ends were 3 bases for V and 7 bases for J; bases not matched to a gene: 4. CDR1 and CDR2 (germline): KGHSH, LQKENI. The CDR3 has 13 amino acids. The CDR3 DNA reads as TGTGCCAGCTCACCGGACAGGGATCGTGGCTACACCTTC. It translates to CASSPDRDRGYTF.

V is TRBV6-6 and J is TRBJ2-7, with 7 bases matching TRBD2. In germline, CDR1 is MNHNY, CDR2 SVGAGI (reference sequence). The CDR3 has 14 amino acids. J was trimmed by 6 bases and V by 7 bases; bases with no gene match: 12. The CDR3 DNA follows: TGTGCCAGCACTTTCGGGCGGGGGTCGGGCGAGCAGTACTTC. This encodes CASTFGRGSGEQYF.

This chain joins TRBV27 and TRBJ1-1; perhaps TRBD1 as D (5 bases). V was trimmed by 6 bases and J by 0 bases, leaving 14 bases between them. The germline gives CDR1 MNHEY, CDR2 SMNVEV (reference sequence). The CDR3 runs 15 residues. CDR3 DNA sequence: TGTGCCAGCAGGCTGTTAGACAGTGTGAACACTGAAGCTTTCTTT. Encoded protein: CASRLLDSVNTEAFF.

In its sample, this clone was seen once. The V call is TRBV19, the J call TRBJ1-1; D is undetermined. Germline CDR1 reads LNHDA; CDR2 reads SQIVND (reference sequence). The CDR3 is 14 amino acids. Trimming pared 3 bases from V and 3 bases from J, leaving 11 bases between. CDR3 coding DNA: TGTGCCAGTAGTATTCCCAGGTTTCACACTGAAGCTTTCTTT. Its protein product is CASSIPRFHTEAFF.

The chain couples TRBV10-3 to TRBJ1-4; D unclear. The CDR3 is 13 residues long. Germline CDR1 is ENHRY and CDR2 is SYGVKD. V was cut by 4 bases and J by 0 bases, with 3 bases left in between. CDR3 protein: CAISATTNEKLFF. Written as DNA, the CDR3 is TGTGCCATCAGTGCAACAACTAATGAAAAACTGTTTTTT.

CDR3 in amino acids: CASSSRVSPLHF. The CDR3 coding sequence is TGTGCCAGCAGCTCCAGGGTTTCACCCCTCCACTTT. The chain uses TRBV13 and TRBJ1-6, with a tentative D call TRBD1 (5 bases). V shed 4 bases and J shed 9 bases, with 7 bases lying between them. Germline CDR1 is PRHDT and CDR2 is FYEKMQ (reference sequence). There are 12 residues in the CDR3. Variable domain in full (rest from reference TRBV13 and TRBJ1-6): AAGVIQSPRHLIKEKRETATLKCYPIPRHDTVYWYQQGPGQDPQFLISFYEKMQSDKGSIPDRFSAQQFSDYHSELNMSSLELGDSALYFCASSSRVSPLHFGNGTRLTVT.

The chain combines TRBV9 with TRBJ2-1; D gene ambiguous. V was clipped by 5 bases and J by 8 bases, with 11 bases between them. The CDR3 loop spans 12 amino acids. Per the germline V gene, CDR1 is SGDLS and CDR2 is YYNGEE. The CDR3 nucleotides are TGTGCCAGCAGTTCCGACAACGATGAGCAGTTCTTC. Its translation is CASSSDNDEQFF.

The CDR3 coding sequence is TGTGCCAGCAGCGTAGATCAGGGGGCAAGCTCTGGAAACACCATATATTTT. Translating gives CASSVDQGASSGNTIYF. The chain combines TRBV9 with TRBJ1-3; 8 nucleotides align to TRBD1. The germline gives CDR1 SGDLS, CDR2 YYNGEE. The CDR3 is 17 residues long. J gave up 0 bases and V 0 bases, and 5 bases lay outside the gene matches. The variable domain in full, with the rest retrieved from reference TRBV9 and TRBJ1-3, is DSGVTQTPKHLITATGQRVTLRCSPRSGDLSVYWYQQSLDQGLQFLIQYYNGEERAKGNILERFSAQQFPDLHSELNLSSLELGDSALYFCASSVDQGASSGNTIYFGEGSWLTVV.

The sample holds a few counts of this clone. The CDR3 protein is CASSEFGGDYNSPLHF. The CDR3 DNA follows: TGCGCCAGCAGCGAATTTGGGGGCGACTATAATTCACCCCTCCACTTT. The J gene is TRBJ1-6, the V gene TRBV4-3; possible D gene TRBD1, 6 bases. CDR3 length: 16 amino acids. V gave up 5 bases and J gave up 3 bases, with 14 bases separating them. Germline CDR1 LGHNA, CDR2 YSLEER.

The chain carries TRBV5-5 and TRBJ1-4; possible D gene TRBD1, 6 bases. The CDR3 consists of 17 residues. The germline V gene has CDR1 SGHKS and CDR2 YYEKEE (reference sequence). V was trimmed by 0 bases and J by 4 bases, leaving 16 bases between them. CDR3 in DNA: TGTGCCAGCAGCTTGGGATTAGGGGGGGGAAATAATGAAAAACTGTTTTTT. This gives the protein CASSLGLGGGNNEKLFF.

The chain has TRBV10-3 and TRBJ2-7, with 10 bases lining up with TRBD1. V trimming: 8 bases; J trimming: 2 bases; junction bases outside the gene matches: 6. The CDR3 totals 14 residues. Per the germline V gene, CDR1 is ENHRY and CDR2 is SYGVKD. DNA of the CDR3: TGTGCCATCTCACCCGGGACAGGGGCCTACGAGCAGTACGTC. This translates into CAISPGTGAYEQYV.

The rearrangement joins TRBV5-5 to TRBJ2-7; D remains unclear. Germline assignment: CDR1 SGHKS and CDR2 YYEKEE (reference sequence). V lost 2 bases to trimming and J lost 0 bases, with 6 bases between them. The CDR3 contains 13 residues. CDR3 sequence: CASSLLSSYEQYV. The CDR3 bases are TGTGCCAGCAGCTTACTAAGCTCCTACGAGCAGTACGTC.

The chain combines TRBV9 with TRBJ1-4; D may be TRBD1 (6 bases). Trimming shortened V by 0 bases and J by 7 bases, and 13 bases separated the two germline ends. CDR3 size: 15 residues. The germline V gene encodes CDR1 SGDLS and CDR2 YYNGEE. CDR3 sequence: CASSVAGGLAEKLFF. In DNA form, the CDR3 reads TGTGCCAGCAGCGTAGCTGGGGGCTTAGCTGAAAAACTGTTTTTT. The full variable domain, in which reference TRBV9 and TRBJ1-4 provide the parts outside the CDR3, is DSGVTQTPKHLITATGQRVTLRCSPRSGDLSVYWYQQSLDQGLQFLIQYYNGEERAKGNILERFSAQQFPDLHSELNLSSLELGDSALYFCASSVAGGLAEKLFFGSGTQLSVL.

The gene calls are TRBV11-3 and TRBJ1-1; unclear D gene. The V end was cut by 5 bases, the J end by 1 base, with 5 bases between. The germline V gene encodes CDR1 SGHNT and CDR2 YENEEA. CDR3 length: 12 amino acids. CDR3 sequence reads: CASSTRNTEAFF. The CDR3 DNA reads as TGTGCCAGCAGCACCAGGAACACTGAAGCTTTCTTT.

The gene calls are TRBV9 and TRBJ2-5, with D perhaps TRBD1 (5 bases). The germline V gene has CDR1 SGDLS and CDR2 YYNGEE. The ends were cut back, 0 bases at V and 1 base at J, with 22 bases in the middle. This CDR3 comprises 19 residues. CDR3 DNA: TGTGCCAGCAGCGTAGGTATCAGGGCTTCATGGTTTACCCAAGAGACCCAGTACTTC. Its translation: CASSVGIRASWFTQETQYF.

V gene TRBV25-1 combines with J gene TRBJ2-7; 9 bases align to TRBD1. V gave up 6 bases and J gave up 6 bases; unmatched junction bases: 9. The germline V gene has CDR1 MGHDK and CDR2 SYGVNS. CDR3 length: 14 residues. The CDR3 region has the DNA TGTGCCAGCAGGACGACAGGGGGTAAATCCGAGCAGTACTTC. It encodes CASRTTGGKSEQYF.

This clone was recorded once. CDR3 loop: CASSSVRRDSIRTDTQYF. The CDR3 nucleotides read TGTGCCAGCAGCTCGGTACGCCGGGACAGCATTCGCACAGATACGCAGTATTTT. The chain carries TRBV13 and TRBJ2-3; 7 bases match TRBD1. The CDR3 extends over 18 amino acids. Germline trimming cut 4 bases from V and 1 base from J; bases unmatched to any gene: 14. Germline V gene data show CDR1 as PRHDT and CDR2 as FYEKMQ (reference sequence).

The chain carries TRBV6-5 and TRBJ1-2; 7 bases map to TRBD1. CDR3 length: 12 residues. V trimming: 8 bases; J trimming: 7 bases; junction bases outside the gene matches: 7. Germline assignment: CDR1 MNHEY and CDR2 SVGAGI. The CDR3 here is CASGTVDAGYTF. For the CDR3, the DNA is TGTGCCAGCGGGACAGTGGACGCTGGCTACACCTTC.

The rearrangement joins TRBV28 to TRBJ2-7; D gene unclear. The CDR3 has 14 amino acids. V lost 7 bases, J lost 0 bases, and 13 bases lay in between. Germline V lookup: CDR1 MDHEN, CDR2 SYDVKM. The CDR3 coding sequence is TGTGCCAGCACCCCGCCCAGGAACTCCTACGAGCAGTACTTC. Its translation: CASTPPRNSYEQYF.

The genes are TRBV30 and TRBJ1-6; TRBD1 matches at 7 bases. Per germline, CDR1 GTSNPN and CDR2 SVGIG (reference sequence). The ends lost 5 bases at V and 6 bases at J; junction bases unmatched: 4. CDR3 length: 13 amino acids. The CDR3 reads CAWPDRFNSPLHF. The DNA of the CDR3 is TGTGCCTGGCCGGACAGGTTTAATTCACCCCTCCACTTT.

This chain uses TRBV27 with TRBJ2-1, with TRBD2 identical over 14 bases. This CDR3 contains 19 residues. V lost 5 bases and J lost 2; bases outside the gene matches: 11. CDR1 is MNHEY, CDR2 SMNVEV, per germline (reference sequence). The chain's CDR3 is CASSGLGLAGAGTYNEQFF. CDR3 sequence (DNA): TGTGCCAGCAGTGGGCTGGGACTAGCGGGAGCAGGAACCTACAATGAGCAGTTCTTC.